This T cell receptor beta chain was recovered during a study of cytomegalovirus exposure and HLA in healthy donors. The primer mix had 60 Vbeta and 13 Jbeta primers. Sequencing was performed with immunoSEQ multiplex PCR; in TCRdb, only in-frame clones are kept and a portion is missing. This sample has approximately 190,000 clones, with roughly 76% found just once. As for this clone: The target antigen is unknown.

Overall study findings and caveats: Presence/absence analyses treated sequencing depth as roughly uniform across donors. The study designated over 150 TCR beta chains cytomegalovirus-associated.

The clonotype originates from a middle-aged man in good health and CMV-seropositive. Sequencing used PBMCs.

CDR3 loop: CASSPGRGNTEAFF. CDR3 coding DNA: TGTGCCAGCAGCCCCGGGAGGGGGAACACTGAAGCTTTCTTT. This chain links TRBV9 with TRBJ1-1; D might be TRBD1 (5 bases). V was shortened by 4 bases and J by 1 base, with 11 bases between the two germline ends. This CDR3 comprises 14 residues. The V gene's germline CDR1 is SGDLS and CDR2 YYNGEE.